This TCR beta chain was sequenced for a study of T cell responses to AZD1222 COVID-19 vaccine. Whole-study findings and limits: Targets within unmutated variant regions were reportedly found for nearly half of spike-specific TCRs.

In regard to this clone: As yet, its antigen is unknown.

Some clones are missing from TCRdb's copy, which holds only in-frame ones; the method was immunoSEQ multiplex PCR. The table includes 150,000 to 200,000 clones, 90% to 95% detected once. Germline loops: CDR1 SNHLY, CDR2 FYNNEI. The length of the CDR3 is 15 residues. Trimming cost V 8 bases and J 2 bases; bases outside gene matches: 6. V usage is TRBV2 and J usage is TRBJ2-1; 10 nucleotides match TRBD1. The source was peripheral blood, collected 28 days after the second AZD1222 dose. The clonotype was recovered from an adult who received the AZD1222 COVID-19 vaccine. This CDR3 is CASDAGTGAYNEQFF. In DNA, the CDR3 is TGTGCCAGCGACGCCGGGACAGGGGCCTACAATGAGCAGTTCTTC. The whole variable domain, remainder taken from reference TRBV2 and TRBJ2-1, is EPEVTQTPSHQVTQMGQEVILRCVPISNHLYFYWYRQILGQKVEFLVSFYNNEISEKSEIFDDQFSVERPDGSNFTLKIRSTKLEDSAMYFCASDAGTGAYNEQFFGPGTRLTVL.